Included here is one T cell receptor (beta chain) sequence, with context. CDR1 is LNHNV and CDR2 is YYDKDF in the germline V gene (reference sequence). The CDR3 consists of 15 residues. V lost 5 bases, J lost 5 bases, and 9 bases stayed unmatched. The data were obtained in a study of T cell responses to AZD1222 COVID-19 vaccine. Using immunoSEQ multiplex PCR, the repertoire was profiled, and TCRdb retains in-frame clones only, with some absent. The table includes approximately 140,000 clones, roughly nine tenths detected once. The starting material was peripheral blood, obtained on day 0 of AZD1222 vaccination. The TCR sequence derives from an adult in good health. J is TRBJ2-5 and V is TRBV15; 9 bases fit TRBD1. The DNA for the CDR3 is TGTGCCACCAGCTTCCGACAGGGGGGTCTGGAGACCCAGTACTTC. Translating gives CATSFRQGGLETQYF.